Listed here are 3 T cell receptor beta chains from one sample, sequenced in a study of response to subunit inactivated influenza vaccine (dated by TCRdb to 2016 to 2018). Libraries were prepared through RT-PCR. The sample was run on an Illumina HiSeq 2500. Using fastp trimming at Q25 and MiXCR clonotype assembly, TCRdb reanalyzed the public sequencing data and kept in-frame beta chains. Every distinct CDR3 protein forms one entry, paired with its most common genes and DNA. The sample table records roughly 700,000 distinct CDR3 sequences; approximately 15% of these occur just once. Approximately 10% of the sample is held by the ten biggest clonotypes. This specimen consisted of PBMCs from blood, obtained approximately 13 days after vaccination. Receptors originate from a man over 45 who received an inactivated influenza vaccine. Donor details come from another sample of the same person, matched by shared clones.

This chain connects TRBV6-1 to TRBJ2-1; D ambiguous. Germline-derived CDR1 and CDR2 are MNHNS and SASEGT. V dropped 3 bases and J dropped 0 bases, with 9 bases sitting between them. CDR3 length: 15 residues. The CDR3 sequence: CASSERFSSYNEQFF. The CDR3 coding sequence is TGTGCCAGCAGTGAGCGGTTTAGCTCCTACAATGAGCAGTTCTTC.

The chain carries TRBV5-6 and TRBJ1-2; D unresolved. V was trimmed by 3 bases and J by 5 bases, leaving 8 bases between them. CDR3 length: 12 residues. Germline CDR1 SGHDT, CDR2 YYEEEE. The CDR3 region has the DNA TGTGCCAGCAGCTCGACGGAGTATGGCTACACCTTC. Protein sequence: CASSSTEYGYTF. Combining the CDR3 with reference TRBV5-6 and TRBJ1-2 gives the whole variable domain DAGVTQSPTHLIKTRGQQVTLRCSPKSGHDTVSWYQQALGQGPQFIFQYYEEEERQRGNFPDRFSGHQFPNYSSELNVNALLLGDSALYLCASSSTEYGYTFGSGTRLTVV.

This clonotype was seen a few times. The CDR3 bases are TGTGCCAGCAGCCAAGAAGCTAGCGGGAGTTCTTACGAGCAGTACTTC. Its protein is CASSQEASGSSYEQYF. The rearrangement links TRBV4-2 to TRBJ2-7; 10 positions agree with TRBD2. J was trimmed by 4 bases and V by 0 bases; bases with no gene match: 6. This CDR3 spans 16 amino acids. The germline CDR1 and CDR2 sequences are LGHNA and YNFKEQ.